This passage covers 30 T cell receptor beta chains from one sample sequenced in a study of CD8 T cells in Susac syndrome. Random hexamers were used to reverse transcribe an amount of about 0.5 to 1 ug RNA. MiXCR, run by TCRdb on the immunoSEQ multiplex PCR reads, gives a single entry per CDR3 protein. The sample has under 200,000 distinct CDR3 sequences, 90% to 95% seen once. The sample was CD4+ T cells from PBMCs. The receptor source for this set is a human donor with Susac syndrome.

This chain connects TRBV4-2 to TRBJ2-7; perhaps TRBD2 as D (6 bases). Germline V gene sequence: CDR1 LGHNA, CDR2 YNFKEQ. This CDR3 is built from 14 residues. The V end lost 1 base, the J end lost 3 bases, and 10 bases lay between the germline ends. CDR3 bases: TGTGCCAGCAGCCAAGGGGGGGAGCACTACGAGCAGTACTTC. Translation: CASSQGGEHYEQYF.

The chain employs TRBV29-1 and TRBJ2-3, with D tentatively TRBD2 (6 bases). Trimming removed 8 bases from V and 6 bases from J, with 12 bases in between. Germline V CDR1 and CDR2: SQVTM, ANQGSEA. The CDR3 loop spans 11 amino acids. The chain's CDR3 is CSPQRGDTQYF. DNA of the CDR3: TGCAGCCCTCAACGGGGGGATACGCAGTATTTT.

The chain has TRBV24-1 and TRBJ1-5; 10 positions agree with TRBD1. CDR3 length: 16 residues. The germline gives CDR1 KGHDR, CDR2 SFDVKD. J gave up 5 bases and V 4 bases, and 7 bases lay outside the gene matches. CDR3 amino acids: CATSDRDRGQDQPQHF. DNA of the CDR3: TGTGCCACCAGTGACCGGGACAGGGGCCAGGATCAGCCCCAGCATTTT.

The chain uses TRBV9 and TRBJ1-2; 11 bases line up with TRBD1. Unmatched junction bases numbered 11, after V lost 5 bases and J lost 5 bases. Germline V gene sequence: CDR1 SGDLS, CDR2 YYNGEE. This CDR3 is 16 amino acids long. The CDR3 loop reads CASRAQTGTGGYGYTF. The CDR3 DNA reads as TGTGCCAGCAGGGCCCAAACAGGGACAGGGGGATATGGCTACACCTTC.

Here the CDR3 reads CASSLEGPGAFF. The DNA for the CDR3 is TGCGCCAGCAGCTTGGAGGGGCCGGGAGCTTTCTTT. V is TRBV5-1 and J is TRBJ1-1, with a tentative D call TRBD1 (5 bases). The CDR3 has 12 residues. V was shortened by 0 bases and J by 10 bases, with 10 bases between the two germline ends. Germline values: CDR1 SGHRS, CDR2 YFSETQ.

The V and J genes are TRBV25-1 and TRBJ1-2, with unresolved D. Germline V gene sequence: CDR1 MGHDK, CDR2 SYGVNS. Trimming removed 6 bases from V and 6 bases from J, with 8 bases in between. This CDR3 has 11 residues. The CDR3 here is CASRTWDGYTF. The CDR3 coding sequence is TGTGCCAGCAGAACCTGGGATGGCTACACCTTC.

This clonotype was seen just once. V and J are TRBV2 and TRBJ2-1; D unresolved. Germline V CDR1 and CDR2: SNHLY, FYNNEI. The CDR3 is made up of 15 amino acids. Trimming shortened V by 2 bases and J by 8 bases, and 16 bases separated the two germline ends. The CDR3 DNA reads TGTGCCAGCAGTGAAAGGCGACGTCCGGACGATGAGCAGTTCTTC. Protein: CASSERRRPDDEQFF.

The gene calls are TRBV27 and TRBJ1-1; 7 bases agree with TRBD1. Germline V CDR1 and CDR2: MNHEY, SMNVEV (reference sequence). CDR3 length: 16 residues. V lost 5 bases, J lost 0 bases, and 9 bases stayed unmatched. The CDR3 spells CASSPEWRGLNTEAFF. In nucleotides, the CDR3 is TGTGCCAGCAGTCCGGAGTGGAGGGGGCTGAACACTGAAGCTTTCTTT.

Here the CDR3 DNA reads TGTGCCAGCAGTGAAATTTGGCCTACGGGAGATACGCAGTATTTT. Encoded protein: CASSEIWPTGDTQYF. The chain carries TRBV6-1 and TRBJ2-3; D is unresolved. Germline CDR1 and CDR2: MNHNS and SASEGT. With 2 bases removed from V and 5 bases from J, the gap between germline ends came to 14 bases. The CDR3 totals 15 residues.

This sequence joins TRBV9 and TRBJ1-6; D uncertain. Germline CDR1 and CDR2: SGDLS and YYNGEE. V was pared by 4 bases and J by 10 bases, with 18 bases between. This CDR3 spans 15 amino acids. The CDR3 DNA reads TGTGCCAGCAGCCGCACGCCCCGGAAGGAATCACCCCTCCACTTT. Encoded protein: CASSRTPRKESPLHF. Based on the CDR3 plus reference TRBV9 and TRBJ1-6, the full variable domain is DSGVTQTPKHLITATGQRVTLRCSPRSGDLSVYWYQQSLDQGLQFLIQYYNGEERAKGNILERFSAQQFPDLHSELNLSSLELGDSALYFCASSRTPRKESPLHFGNGTRLTVT.

The chain links TRBV29-1 to TRBJ1-2, with 10 positions matching TRBD1. V was pared by 6 bases and J by 5 bases, with 9 bases of the junction left unmatched. This CDR3 spans 14 amino acids. CDR1 is SQVTM, CDR2 ANQGSEA, per germline. This chain's CDR3 is CSVDGDRGEYGYTF. The DNA for the CDR3 is TGCAGCGTAGACGGGGACAGGGGAGAATATGGCTACACCTTC.

V is TRBV7-2 and J is TRBJ2-5; unclear D gene. Per the germline V gene, CDR1 is SGHTA and CDR2 is FQGNSA. The CDR3 extends over 13 amino acids. V lost 5 bases and J 4 bases, leaving 11 bases between the germline ends. The CDR3 nucleotides read TGTGCCAGCAGCCCGGCTAGGGTAGAGACCCAGTACTTC. Translated: CASSPARVETQYF.

The rearrangement links TRBV9 to TRBJ2-5, with 9 nucleotides matching TRBD1. Losses at the gene ends were 0 bases for V and 7 bases for J; bases not matched to a gene: 7. The CDR3 sequence is 15 residues long. Germline CDR1 and CDR2: SGDLS and YYNGEE. CDR3 nucleotides: TGTGCCAGCAGCGTAGAACAGGGGGCGGGGGTGACCCAGTACTTC. The encoded protein is CASSVEQGAGVTQYF.

The chain uses TRBV4-2 and TRBJ1-5; unclear D gene. The germline V and J ends were trimmed by 6 bases and 2 bases, with 14 bases remaining between them. This CDR3 comprises 15 residues. CDR1 LGHNA and CDR2 YNFKEQ come from the germline V gene. As DNA, the CDR3 is TGTGCCAGCAGTCATCGCCTTGACGGCAATCAGCCCCAGCATTTT. Its translation is CASSHRLDGNQPQHF.

V is TRBV6-5 and J is TRBJ2-2; the match to TRBD2 covers 7 bases. The CDR3 sequence is 15 residues long. V gave up 8 bases and J gave up 0 bases; unmatched junction bases: 6. Germline CDR1 is MNHEY and CDR2 is SVGAGI. In nucleotides, the CDR3 is TGTGCCAGCCGAATCCGGGGGGCGAACACCGGGGAGCTGTTTTTT. The encoded protein is CASRIRGANTGELFF.

The chain has TRBV5-4 and TRBJ1-1; D is uncertain. CDR1 and CDR2 (germline): SGHNT, YYREEE (reference sequence). The V end lost 5 bases, the J end lost 9 bases, and 11 bases lay between the germline ends. The CDR3 totals 11 residues. This CDR3 reads CASSNGRKAFF. For the CDR3, the DNA is TGTGCCAGCAGTAACGGGAGGAAAGCTTTCTTT.

The gene calls are TRBV2 and TRBJ1-5, with a possible D match to TRBD1 (5 bases). This CDR3 spans 14 amino acids. Germline V gives CDR1 SNHLY, CDR2 FYNNEI. The V end was cut by 2 bases, the J end by 7 bases, with 12 bases between. The CDR3 protein is CASSENQGKQPQHF. For the CDR3, the DNA is TGTGCCAGCAGTGAAAATCAGGGTAAACAGCCCCAGCATTTT. Full variable domain (outside the CDR3, taken from reference TRBV2 and TRBJ1-5): EPEVTQTPSHQVTQMGQEVILRCVPISNHLYFYWYRQILGQKVEFLVSFYNNEISEKSEIFDDQFSVERPDGSNFTLKIRSTKLEDSAMYFCASSENQGKQPQHFGDGTRLSIL.

V and J are TRBV10-3 and TRBJ2-2; 7 bases are shared with TRBD2. The trim removed 4 bases at V and 2 bases at J, leaving 1 base unmatched. Germline CDR1 reads ENHRY; CDR2 reads SYGVKD. The CDR3 is 14 amino acids. CDR3 nucleotide sequence: TGTGCCATCAGTGCGGGGGGAAACACCGGGGAGCTGTTTTTT. Its translation: CAISAGGNTGELFF.

This clonotype was seen only a few times. The chain has TRBV5-1 and TRBJ1-1; D remains ambiguous. CDR3 size: 15 residues. V was trimmed by 1 base and J by 4 bases, leaving 14 bases between them. CDR1 and CDR2 (germline): SGHRS, YFSETQ. The CDR3 region has the DNA TGCGCCAGCAGCTTGATAAGCACGGGCGGCACTGAAGCTTTCTTT. This sequence encodes CASSLISTGGTEAFF.

The genes are TRBV6-5 and TRBJ1-2, with TRBD1 as a possible D gene (5 bases). CDR1 MNHEY and CDR2 SVGAGI come from the germline V gene. V was clipped by 2 bases and J by 4 bases, with 11 bases between them. The CDR3 runs to 14 residues. CDR3 loop: CASSYREGSYGYTF. DNA for the CDR3: TGTGCCAGCAGTTACAGGGAGGGGAGCTATGGCTACACCTTC.

V usage is TRBV24-1 and J usage is TRBJ2-5; 7 bases are a match to TRBD2. Trimming cost V 5 bases and J 5 bases; bases outside gene matches: 10. Per the germline V gene, CDR1 is KGHDR and CDR2 is SFDVKD. The CDR3 loop spans 15 amino acids. Written as DNA, the CDR3 is TGTGCCACCAGTGCTCCGGGAGGCCGCGGGGAGACCCAGTACTTC. Encoded protein: CATSAPGGRGETQYF.

The rearrangement uses TRBV4-2 and TRBJ2-2, with 9 bases lining up with TRBD1. The ends lost 0 bases at V and 5 bases at J; junction bases unmatched: 7. From germline, CDR1 is LGHNA and CDR2 YNFKEQ. CDR3 length: 17 amino acids. The CDR3 protein is CASSQDYSGTGTGELFF. The CDR3 DNA is TGTGCCAGCAGCCAAGATTACTCCGGGACAGGGACCGGGGAGCTGTTTTTT.

The chain carries TRBV2 and TRBJ2-7; no clear D. Germline loops: CDR1 SNHLY, CDR2 FYNNEI. Trimming took 3 bases from V and 1 from J, leaving 13 bases between them. CDR3 size: 15 residues. The CDR3 DNA is TGTGCCAGCAGTGACCGTAGGCAGCAGTCCTACGAGCAGTACTTC. Protein product: CASSDRRQQSYEQYF.

The chain employs TRBV2 and TRBJ2-7; no clear D. Deletions cut 2 bases from V and 4 bases from J, with 12 bases between. CDR3 size: 14 residues. Germline CDR1 and CDR2: SNHLY and FYNNEI. The CDR3 is CASSELTARYEQYF. The CDR3 DNA reads as TGTGCCAGCAGTGAATTAACAGCCCGATACGAGCAGTACTTC.

The chain uses TRBV3-1 and TRBJ1-1; D may be TRBD1 (6 bases). The V end lost 8 bases, the J end lost 7 bases, and 20 bases lay between the germline ends. Germline CDR1 reads LGHDT; CDR2 reads YNNKEL (reference sequence). This CDR3 is 14 amino acids long. DNA for the CDR3: TGTGCCAGCGGCCCCGGGCAGGGGATTAATGAAGCTTTCTTT. Translating gives CASGPGQGINEAFF.

The chain is built from TRBV24-1 and TRBJ1-5, with D possibly being TRBD1 (5 bases). This CDR3 contains 15 residues. The germline V and J ends were trimmed by 3 bases and 7 bases, with 15 bases remaining between them. Germline V CDR1 and CDR2: KGHDR, SFDVKD. The CDR3 DNA follows: TGTGCCACCAGTGATCCCCGACAGATAAGGCAGCCCCAGCATTTT. This codes for CATSDPRQIRQPQHF.

CDR3 region: CASSQEPPGTGGNEQYF. In DNA, the CDR3 is TGTGCCAGCAGCCAAGAACCCCCCGGGACAGGGGGGAACGAGCAGTACTTC. The chain couples TRBV3-1 to TRBJ2-7; 11 nucleotides match TRBD1. Germline V gene sequence: CDR1 LGHDT, CDR2 YNNKEL (reference sequence). Losses at the gene ends were 0 bases for V and 5 bases for J; bases not matched to a gene: 9. The CDR3 has 17 residues.

The chain joins TRBV20-1 to TRBJ2-3; TRBD2 matches 9 bases. The CDR3 sequence is 19 residues long. Trimming cost V 3 bases and J 0 bases; bases outside gene matches: 16. Germline V gives CDR1 DFQATT, CDR2 SNEGSKA (reference sequence). CDR3 coding DNA: TGCAGTGCTAGGAACGCGCTAGCGGGGACGTCTTGGAGCACAGATACGCAGTATTTT. Translated, it gives CSARNALAGTSWSTDTQYF.

This chain uses TRBV6-5 with TRBJ2-5; maybe TRBD1 (5 bases). The CDR3 is made up of 15 amino acids. Germline V gene lookup returns CDR1 MNHEY and CDR2 SVGAGI. Trimming left V 0 bases short and J 2 bases short, with 10 bases between. The CDR3, as DNA: TGTGCCAGCAGTTACTCGTTTGGGGCTCAAGAGACCCAGTACTTC. It is translated as CASSYSFGAQETQYF.

This clonotype was found once. CDR3 DNA: TGCAGTGCTAGTGGTGTGGGCAGACTGAACACTGAAGCTTTCTTT. It encodes CSASGVGRLNTEAFF. The chain is built from TRBV20-1 and TRBJ1-1; no firm D call. The length of the CDR3 is 15 residues. Germline V gene lookup returns CDR1 DFQATT and CDR2 SNEGSKA (reference sequence). With 3 bases removed from V and 0 bases from J, the gap between germline ends came to 14 bases.